This T cell receptor (beta chain) was profiled in a study of patients and donors after allogeneic stem cell transplantation. TCRdb re-analysed the RT-PCR reads in MiXCR, keeping a single row per CDR3 protein. Of approximately 410,000 distinct CDR3 sequences detected, under 20% appear once; the ten largest clones hold 6.5% to 7.5%. CDR3 size: 16 residues. J lost 5 bases, V lost 6 bases, and 8 bases had no gene match. The sample was blood, either unsorted or a sorted T cell fraction (not recorded which). The chain links TRBV12-3 or TRBV12-4 to TRBJ2-2, with 11 bases aligning to TRBD2. The TCR was taken from a human donor who was either an allogeneic HSCT recipient or a stem cell or donor lymphocyte infusion donor (not recorded which). It is not recorded whose cells these are; they may come from a transplant donor. This CDR3 is CASSLARLAGTGELFF. The CDR3 coding sequence is TGTGCCAGCAGCTTGGCCCGACTAGCGGGGACCGGGGAGCTGTTTTTT.